The 21 T cell receptor beta chains reported below all come from one sample, sequenced in a study of response to subunit inactivated influenza vaccine. TCRdb redid the calling of the RT-PCR reads with MiXCR, one entry per CDR3 protein. The table shows approximately 700,000 distinct CDR3 sequences, with around 14% occurring only once. The material was PBMCs from blood, obtained roughly 12 days after vaccination. The receptor source for this set is a man aged 45-65 years who received an inactivated influenza vaccine.

Ten or more counts support this clonotype. The V gene is TRBV4-2, the J gene TRBJ2-3, with D uncertain. CDR1 is LGHNA, CDR2 YNFKEQ, per germline. This CDR3 comprises 16 residues. Trimming pared 1 base from V and 5 bases from J, leaving 16 bases between. The CDR3: CASSQGFNSAEDTQYF. The CDR3 nucleotides are TGTGCCAGCAGCCAAGGCTTCAATTCGGCAGAAGATACGCAGTATTTT.

This clonotype was found many times. The genes are TRBV5-1 and TRBJ2-1; 9 bases agree with TRBD1. The trim removed 6 bases at V and 8 bases at J, leaving 12 bases unmatched. Germline V CDR1 and CDR2: SGHRS, YFSETQ. The length of the CDR3 is 15 residues. For the CDR3, the DNA is TGCGCCAGCAAACCCGGGACAGGGAGTGGTCATGAGCAGTTCTTC. Amino acids: CASKPGTGSGHEQFF.

This clonotype occurred many times. The chain couples TRBV6-5 to TRBJ2-1; the D gene is possibly TRBD2 (5 bases). Germline V gene lookup returns CDR1 MNHEY and CDR2 SVGAGI. Between the trimmed V and J ends, which lost 0 bases and 8 bases, there was a span of 14 bases. This CDR3 has 15 residues. The CDR3 nucleotides read TGTGCCAGCAGTTACTCGAGCGGTAAGAGGGATGAGCAGTTCTTC. The encoded protein is CASSYSSGKRDEQFF.

The chain carries TRBV20-1 and TRBJ2-6; possible D gene TRBD1, 6 bases. Trimming took 1 base from V and 1 from J, leaving 8 bases between them. Germline V gene data show CDR1 as DFQATT and CDR2 as SNEGSKA (reference sequence). CDR3 size: 15 residues. The CDR3 is CSARVQGSGANVLTF. In nucleotides, the CDR3 is TGCAGTGCTAGAGTTCAGGGGTCTGGGGCCAACGTCCTGACTTTC.

V gene TRBV10-3 combines with J gene TRBJ2-1, with 11 bases lining up with TRBD2. The CDR3 sequence is 16 residues long. Trimming cost V 4 bases and J 2 bases; bases outside gene matches: 4. Looked up from germline, CDR1 is ENHRY and CDR2 is SYGVKD. CDR3 residues: CAISVGLAAAYNEQFF. In DNA form, the CDR3 reads TGTGCCATCAGTGTGGGACTAGCGGCCGCCTACAATGAGCAGTTCTTC.

The chain links TRBV29-1 to TRBJ2-5; 9 nucleotides match TRBD2. CDR3 length: 14 amino acids. Germline V gives CDR1 SQVTM, CDR2 ANQGSEA. The trim removed 6 bases at V and 4 bases at J, leaving 9 bases unmatched. CDR3 region: CSVASGSGGETQYF. For the CDR3, the DNA is TGCAGCGTCGCAAGTGGTAGCGGGGGAGAGACCCAGTACTTC.

This clonotype has at least ten counts. The genes are TRBV28 and TRBJ2-1; 8 bases map to TRBD1. Looked up from germline, CDR1 is MDHEN and CDR2 is SYDVKM. This CDR3 has 16 amino acids. J gave up 7 bases and V 5 bases, and 13 bases lay outside the gene matches. DNA for the CDR3: TGTGCCAGCAGTAGGCCATCAGGGGGCGCGGGAAATGAGCAGTTCTTC. As protein: CASSRPSGGAGNEQFF.

This chain uses TRBV15 with TRBJ2-4; 7 bases fit TRBD1. V dropped 0 bases and J dropped 9; count of bases not matched to a gene: 5. The CDR3 length is 14 residues. Germline V gene data show CDR1 as LNHNV and CDR2 as YYDKDF (reference sequence). CDR3 in DNA: TGTGCCACCAGCAGAGACCAGGGGGTGGGCATTCAGTACTTC. It specifies CATSRDQGVGIQYF.

The table lists this clonotype with a few counts. The genes are TRBV10-2 and TRBJ1-6; no reliable D call. Looked up from germline, CDR1 is WSHSY and CDR2 is SAAADI. V was trimmed by 4 bases and J by 13 bases, leaving 11 bases between them. The CDR3 runs to 12 residues. The CDR3 DNA reads TGCGCCAGCAGTGTGGCCAGCTTTCCCCTCCACTTT. Translated, it gives CASSVASFPLHF.

DNA for the CDR3: TGTGCCAGCAGCCTACAGGGGAGAACTTTCTTT. This translates into CASSLQGRTFF. V and J are TRBV7-2 and TRBJ1-1, with 7 bases lining up with TRBD1. The J segment lost 12 bases and the V segment lost 5 bases, leaving 6 bases of the junction unmatched. From germline, CDR1 is SGHTA and CDR2 FQGNSA. The CDR3 has 11 residues.

This chain links TRBV7-2 with TRBJ2-1; tentative D call: TRBD2 (6 bases). The CDR3 is 16 amino acids. V lost 6 bases to trimming and J lost 6 bases, with 21 bases between them. Germline CDR1 is SGHTA and CDR2 is FQGNSA. The CDR3 DNA sequence: TGTGCCAGCAGTAAACACCGGGACTCCGTATTCAATGAGCAGTTCTTC. As protein: CASSKHRDSVFNEQFF. Together with reference TRBV7-2 and TRBJ2-1, the CDR3 gives the full variable domain: GAGVSQSPSNKVTEKGKDVELRCDPISGHTALYWYRQSLGQGLEFLIYFQGNSAPDKSGLPSDRFSAERTGGSVSTLTIQRTQQEDSAVYLCASSKHRDSVFNEQFFGPGTRLTVL.

The chain carries TRBV25-1 and TRBJ2-3, with 12 bases fitting TRBD2. CDR3 length equals 14 residues. V shed 8 bases, J shed 1 base, and the junction held 1 base outside the gene matches. The germline V gene has CDR1 MGHDK and CDR2 SYGVNS. The CDR3, as DNA: TGTGCCAGCGGACTAGCGGGACGCACAGATACGCAGTATTTT. It specifies CASGLAGRTDTQYF.

This clonotype was observed many times. The chain has TRBV20-1 and TRBJ1-2; perhaps TRBD1 as D (5 bases). The CDR3 is 14 amino acids. V gave up 5 bases and J gave up 4 bases, with 17 bases separating them. CDR1 and CDR2 (germline): DFQATT, SNEGSKA (reference sequence). The CDR3 loop reads CSAGRDGDSYGYTF. The CDR3 nucleotides are TGCAGTGCTGGCAGGGACGGAGATTCCTATGGCTACACCTTC.

This clonotype was detected a few times. The rearrangement joins TRBV29-1 to TRBJ2-1; 15 nucleotides line up with TRBD2. This CDR3 contains 19 residues. V lost 5 bases and J lost 3; bases outside the gene matches: 14. The V gene's germline CDR1 is SQVTM and CDR2 ANQGSEA. CDR3 sequence reads: CSVKPRTSGGALNYNEQFF. Here the CDR3 DNA reads TGCAGCGTTAAGCCTCGGACTAGCGGGGGGGCCTTGAACTACAATGAGCAGTTCTTC.

This clonotype was seen at least ten times. The rearrangement links TRBV27 to TRBJ2-3; 7 bases agree with TRBD2. The CDR3 covers 16 residues. Looked up from germline, CDR1 is MNHEY and CDR2 is SMNVEV (reference sequence). J gave up 5 bases and V 6 bases, and 14 bases lay outside the gene matches. CDR3 DNA: TGTGCCAGCAGCTCCTTGCCGGGACTACGTGGAGATACGCAGTATTTT. Its translation: CASSSLPGLRGDTQYF.

This clonotype has a handful of counts. V gene TRBV7-8 combines with J gene TRBJ1-5, with 7 positions matching TRBD1. The germline gives CDR1 SGHVS, CDR2 FQNEAQ. V lost 6 bases and J lost 11; bases outside the gene matches: 10. The CDR3 sequence is 13 residues long. CDR3 DNA: TGTGCCAGCAGGGGACAGCATAGCGGGTCCCAGCATTTT. Translation: CASRGQHSGSQHF.

The V gene is TRBV6-5, the J gene TRBJ2-3; 7 bases fit TRBD2. The V gene's germline CDR1 is MNHEY and CDR2 SVGAGI. This CDR3 comprises 15 residues. V shed 0 bases and J 2 bases; nucleotides not matched to a gene: 2. CDR3 in DNA: TGTGCCAGCAGTTACTCCGGGACTATCACAGATACGCAGTATTTT. Protein sequence: CASSYSGTITDTQYF.

This clonotype was counted a few times. V gene TRBV7-3 combines with J gene TRBJ2-1, with 7 bases fitting TRBD2. The germline gives CDR1 SGHTA, CDR2 FQGTGA. V dropped 0 bases and J dropped 7; count of bases not matched to a gene: 15. The CDR3 runs to 18 residues. CDR3 protein: CASSLTDGFSGTLNEQFF. The CDR3 DNA reads TGTGCCAGCAGCTTAACAGACGGATTCAGCGGGACCTTGAATGAGCAGTTCTTC.

V is TRBV12-3 or TRBV12-4 and J is TRBJ2-4, with D unresolved. The CDR3 extends over 11 amino acids. Trimming shortened V by 2 bases and J by 8 bases, and 4 bases separated the two germline ends. The CDR3 DNA reads TGTGCCAGCAGTTTAAGGGACATTCAGTACTTC. It specifies CASSLRDIQYF.

This clonotype was picked up a small number of times. V gene TRBV7-9 combines with J gene TRBJ2-2; a possible D gene is TRBD1 (6 bases). This CDR3 has 15 amino acids. Germline values: CDR1 SEHNR, CDR2 FQNEAQ (reference sequence). V lost 7 bases and J lost 3, with 15 bases in between. Written as DNA, the CDR3 is TGTGCCAGCACCGCCAGGGGTCGGGACACCGGGGAGCTGTTTTTT. It is translated as CASTARGRDTGELFF.

A few counts support this clonotype. This chain links TRBV19 with TRBJ2-3, with TRBD2 as a possible D gene (6 bases). The CDR3 has 14 amino acids. Trimming shortened V by 5 bases and J by 2 bases, and 11 bases separated the two germline ends. The V gene's germline CDR1 is LNHDA and CDR2 SQIVND (reference sequence). CDR3 in amino acids: CASSPGSYTDTQYF. The CDR3 coding sequence is TGTGCCAGTAGTCCCGGGAGTTACACAGATACGCAGTATTTT.